Here is one T cell receptor (beta chain) with its context. TCR beta chains were sequenced at survey level with immunoSEQ. Profiled with immunoSEQ multiplex PCR; TCRdb holds only in-frame clones, not every one. Here the sample spans tens of thousands of clones, around 93% being singletons. Trimming took off 3 bases at V and 1 base at J, with 16 bases between the two ends. Germline V gives CDR1 SGHVS, CDR2 FQNEAQ. The CDR3 is 16 amino acids. This TCR was recovered from a man between 40 and 49 years old with rheumatoid arthritis. J is TRBJ2-7 and V is TRBV7-8, with D possibly TRBD1 on 6 matching bases. Material for sequencing was PBMCs. The CDR3 loop reads CASSFQGAGVSYEQYF. In DNA, the CDR3 is TGTGCCAGCAGCTTCCAAGGGGCAGGGGTGTCCTACGAGCAGTACTTC.